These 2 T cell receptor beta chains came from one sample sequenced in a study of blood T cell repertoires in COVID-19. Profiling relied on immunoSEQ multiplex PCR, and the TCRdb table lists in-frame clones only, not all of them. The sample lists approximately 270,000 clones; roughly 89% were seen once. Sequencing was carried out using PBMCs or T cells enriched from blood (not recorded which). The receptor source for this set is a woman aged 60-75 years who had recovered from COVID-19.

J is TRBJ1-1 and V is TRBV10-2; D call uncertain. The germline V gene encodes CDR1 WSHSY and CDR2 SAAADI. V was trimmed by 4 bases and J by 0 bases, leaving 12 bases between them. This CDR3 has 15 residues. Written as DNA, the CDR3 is TGCGCCAGCAGTGGGAGGGCCGACATGAACACTGAAGCTTTCTTT. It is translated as CASSGRADMNTEAFF.

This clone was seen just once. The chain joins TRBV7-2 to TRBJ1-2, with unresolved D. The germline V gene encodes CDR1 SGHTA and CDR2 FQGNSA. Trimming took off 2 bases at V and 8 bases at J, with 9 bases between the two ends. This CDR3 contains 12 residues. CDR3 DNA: TGTGCCAGCAGCTTACTACTATTAGGCTACACCTTC. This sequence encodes CASSLLLLGYTF.